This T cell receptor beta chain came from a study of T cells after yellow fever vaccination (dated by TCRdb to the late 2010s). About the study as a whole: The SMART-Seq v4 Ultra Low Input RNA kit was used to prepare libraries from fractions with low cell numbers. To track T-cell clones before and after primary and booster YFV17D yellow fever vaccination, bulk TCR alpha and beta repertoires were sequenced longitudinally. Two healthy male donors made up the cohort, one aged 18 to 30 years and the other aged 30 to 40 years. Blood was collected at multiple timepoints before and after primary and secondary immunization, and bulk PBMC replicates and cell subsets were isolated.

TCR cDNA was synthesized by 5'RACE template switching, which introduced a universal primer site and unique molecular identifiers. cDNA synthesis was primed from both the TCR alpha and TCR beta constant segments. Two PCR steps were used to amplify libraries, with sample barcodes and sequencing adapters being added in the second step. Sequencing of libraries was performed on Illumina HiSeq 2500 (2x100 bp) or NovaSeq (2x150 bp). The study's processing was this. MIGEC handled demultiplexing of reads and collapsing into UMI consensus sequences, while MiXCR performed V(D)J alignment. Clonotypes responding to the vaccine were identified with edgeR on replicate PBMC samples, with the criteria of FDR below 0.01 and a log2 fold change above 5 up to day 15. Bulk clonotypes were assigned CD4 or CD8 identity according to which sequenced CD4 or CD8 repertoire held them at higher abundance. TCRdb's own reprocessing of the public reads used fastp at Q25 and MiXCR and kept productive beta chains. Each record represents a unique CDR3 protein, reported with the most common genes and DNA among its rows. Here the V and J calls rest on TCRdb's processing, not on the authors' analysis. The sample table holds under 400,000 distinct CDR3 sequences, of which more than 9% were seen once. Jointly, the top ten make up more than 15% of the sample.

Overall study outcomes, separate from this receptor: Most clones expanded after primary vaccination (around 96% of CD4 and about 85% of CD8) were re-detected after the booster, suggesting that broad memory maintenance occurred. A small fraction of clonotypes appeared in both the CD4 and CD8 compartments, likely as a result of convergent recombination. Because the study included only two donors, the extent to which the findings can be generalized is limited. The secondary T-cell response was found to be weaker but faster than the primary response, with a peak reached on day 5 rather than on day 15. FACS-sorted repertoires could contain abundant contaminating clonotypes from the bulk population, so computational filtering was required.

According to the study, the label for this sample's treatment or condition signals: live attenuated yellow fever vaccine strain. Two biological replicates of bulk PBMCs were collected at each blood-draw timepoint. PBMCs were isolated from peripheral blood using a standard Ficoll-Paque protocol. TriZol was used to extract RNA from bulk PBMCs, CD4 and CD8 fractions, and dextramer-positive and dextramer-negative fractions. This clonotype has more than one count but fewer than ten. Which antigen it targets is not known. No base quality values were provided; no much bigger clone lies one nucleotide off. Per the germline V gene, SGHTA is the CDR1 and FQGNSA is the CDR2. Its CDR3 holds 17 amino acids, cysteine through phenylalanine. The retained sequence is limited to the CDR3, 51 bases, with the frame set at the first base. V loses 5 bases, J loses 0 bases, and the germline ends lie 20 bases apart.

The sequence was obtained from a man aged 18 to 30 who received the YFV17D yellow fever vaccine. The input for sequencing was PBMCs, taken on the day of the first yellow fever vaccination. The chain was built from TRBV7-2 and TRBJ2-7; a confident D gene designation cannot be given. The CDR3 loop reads CASSLLTPGPSSYEQYF. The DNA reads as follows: TGTGCCAGCAGCCTCCTCACTCCGGGTCCTAGCTCCTACGAGCAGTACTTC.